The entry that follows covers one TCR beta chain sequence. Antigen specificity is unknown. An unread or ambiguous base exists; X represents the residue it encodes. The CDR3 has 16 residues. CDR1 and CDR2 (germline): LNHDA, SQIVND (reference sequence). With 7 bases clipped from V and 4 bases from J, the junction kept 10 bases outside the gene matches. Specified treatment: randomized to nivolumab then ipilimumab (arm A) or the reverse (arm B). The data are from a study of sequential checkpoint blockade in melanoma. Across the whole study: Maintenance nivolumab came after either treatment sequence. Matched biopsies came pretreatment and at week 13 for 20 to 25 patients.

The study's findings and limits: Pretreatment TIL clonality tracked with response in the nivolumab-first arm.

The assay was immunoSEQ multiplex PCR, and TCRdb's table has in-frame clones only and misses some. Of about 12,000 clones listed, approximately 27% are singletons. This sequence was found in a human donor with melanoma. The V gene is TRBV19, the J gene TRBJ2-2, with 9 bases that match TRBD2. Sequenced here: tumor tissue (inferred from file names), sampled from a patient given nivolumab and ipilimumab in sequence. The CDR3 spells CASKTXGGEVTGELFF. CDR3 nucleotide sequence: TGTGCCAGTAAAACTMGCGGGGGGGAGGTCACCGGGGAGCTGTTTTTT.